The 3 T cell receptor beta chains listed next were all sequenced from one sample in a study of shared clonotypes between healthy human individuals. Profiling relied on immunoSEQ multiplex PCR, and the TCRdb table lists in-frame clones only, not all of them. The table records about 2 million clones, 85% to 95% of them present only once. Terminally differentiated effector memory CD45RA+ cells were excluded from the naive CD8 cells, which were CD45RO-negative and positively selected for CCR7. The material sequenced was naive CD8+ T cells sorted from blood. These receptor sequences come from a man younger than 35 in good health.

In the case of this clone: At one end the junction does not follow the germline gene, possibly because of a read error. The chain recombines TRBV13 with TRBJ2-3; 11 nucleotides align to TRBD2. In germline, CDR1 is PRHDT, CDR2 FYEKMQ (reference sequence). The CDR3 runs to 11 residues. The CDR3 reads CASSLTSGANF. The CDR3 DNA reads TGTGCCAGCAGCTTGACTAGCGGGGCGAATTTT.

Comments on this clone: The same CDR3 is also encoded by other DNA sequences in this sample. The rearrangement links TRBV4-1 to TRBJ2-5; TRBD2 is a possible D gene (5 bases). The CDR3 covers 14 residues. V gave up 2 bases and J gave up 1 base, with 8 bases separating them. Per the germline V gene, CDR1 is MGHRA and CDR2 is YSYEKL. The CDR3, as DNA: TGCGCCAGCAGCCAAAGCGGACCCCAAGAGACCCAGTACTTC. Translating gives CASSQSGPQETQYF.

As for this clone: The same CDR3 arises from other DNA sequences in this sample as well. The chain has TRBV27 and TRBJ1-5; D is perhaps TRBD1 (6 bases). The CDR3 has 15 amino acids. From germline, CDR1 is MNHEY and CDR2 SMNVEV (reference sequence). V was clipped by 5 bases and J by 0 bases, with 11 bases between them. CDR3 protein: CASSLQGYSNQPQHF. CDR3 nucleotide sequence: TGTGCCAGCAGTCTACAGGGTTATAGCAATCAGCCCCAGCATTTT.